Listed here are 12 T cell receptor beta chains from one sample, sequenced in a study of breast tumors, draining lymph nodes, adjacent tissues (dated by TCRdb to the mid-2010s). Receptors were amplified or captured by multiplex PCR. Instrument on record: Illumina HiSeq 2000. TCRdb applied fastp at Q25 and MiXCR to the public reads, then kept only in-frame beta chains. Entries that share a CDR3 protein sequence are merged under the most common genes and DNA. This sample holds 130,000 or so distinct CDR3 sequences; 32% were observed only once. The top ten clones comprise about 2.5% of the sample. Lymph node samples came from the axillary draining lymph nodes of breast cancer patients. The source material was axillary lymph node tissue. Receptors were obtained from a female donor with breast cancer. Some clones in this sample may be carry-over from other donors' samples.

This clonotype was counted many times. A read error is possible here, since a much larger clone lies one base away. The V gene is TRBV12-3 or TRBV12-4, the J gene TRBJ2-5; D is undetermined. V lost 3 bases and J 5 bases, leaving 10 bases between the germline ends. This CDR3 has 13 amino acids. CDR3 DNA sequence: TGTGCCAGCAGTTTCGGGCTCGTCGAGACCCAGTACTTC. Translation gives CASSFGLVETQYF.

This clonotype was counted a few times. V gene TRBV29-1 combines with J gene TRBJ2-7, with D unresolved. The CDR3 runs 11 residues. Germline CDR1 SQVTM, CDR2 ANQGSEA. V lost 4 bases to trimming and J lost 3 bases, with 7 bases between them. CDR3 DNA: TGCAGCGTTGTATTCAACTACGAGCAGTACGTC. Translation: CSVVFNYEQYV.

This clonotype showed up many times. This chain uses TRBV12-3 or TRBV12-4 with TRBJ1-5, with D uncertain. CDR3 size: 14 residues. Trimming took 0 bases from V and 4 from J, leaving 7 bases between them. CDR3 sequence (DNA): TGTGCCAGCAGTTTAGCGATAAGAAATCAGCCCCAGCATTTT. It yields the protein CASSLAIRNQPQHF.

This chain uses TRBV7-9 with TRBJ2-7; 9 bases line up with TRBD1. This CDR3 contains 15 residues. Trimming took 4 bases from V and 7 from J; bases not matched to a gene: 11. Germline V gives CDR1 SEHNR, CDR2 FQNEAQ (reference sequence). The CDR3 DNA follows: TGTGCCAGCAGCTATGGGGGACAGGGCGGGGGAGAGCAGTACGTC. It is translated as CASSYGGQGGGEQYV.

This rearrangement joins TRBV12-1 to TRBJ2-7; TRBD2 was called by the table and not checked on the DNA. TRBV12-1 is flagged as a pseudogene. This CDR3 spans 18 amino acids. CDR3 region: CASSCERAGGPMNYEQYV. The CDR3 DNA sequence: TGTGCCAGCAGCTGCGAGCGGGCGGGGGGACCCATGAACTACGAGCAGTACGTC.

This clonotype has only a few counts. This rearrangement joins TRBV6-2 or TRBV6-3 to TRBJ1-3, with a weak D call TRBD1 (6 bases). With 7 bases removed from V and 0 bases from J, the gap between germline ends came to 10 bases. Germline V CDR1 and CDR2: MNHEY, SVGEGT. This CDR3 contains 14 residues. In DNA, the CDR3 is TGTGCCAGCAATCCACAGGGCTCTGGAAACACCATATATTTT. It specifies CASNPQGSGNTIYF.

The chain employs TRBV20-1 and TRBJ1-1; possibly TRBD1 for D (5 bases). V lost 3 bases, J lost 7 bases, and 18 bases lay in between. CDR1 and CDR2 (germline): DFQATT, SNEGSKA (reference sequence). This CDR3 is built from 14 residues. For the CDR3, the DNA is TGCAGTGCTAGGTTTGAGGGGTCGGGCGGTGAAGCTTTCTTT. Protein product: CSARFEGSGGEAFF.

At least ten counts were recorded for this clonotype. This chain uses TRBV15 with TRBJ1-6; no reliable D call. V lost 1 base and J 7 bases, leaving 5 bases between the germline ends. The CDR3 consists of 13 residues. Germline lookup yields CDR1 LNHNV and CDR2 YYDKDF (reference sequence). CDR3 residues: CATSRGYNSPLHF. CDR3 nucleotides: TGTGCCACCAGCAGAGGATACAATTCACCCCTCCACTTT.

The chain uses TRBV20-1 and TRBJ1-1, with no clear D. The germline CDR1 and CDR2 sequences are DFQATT and SNEGSKA (reference sequence). The CDR3 has 8 amino acids. Trimming took 5 bases from V and 8 from J, leaving 3 bases between them. CDR3 in amino acids: CSAPEAFF. In DNA form, the CDR3 reads TGCAGTGCTCCGGAAGCTTTCTTT.

Many counts were recorded for this clonotype. With a much larger clone just one base away, this may be a read error. No conserved phenylalanine or tryptophan is present at the end of the CDR3, so a read error is the likely explanation. The chain's CDR3 is CASSRQGSETQYS. Here the CDR3 DNA reads TGTGCCAGCAGCCGACAGGGTTCGGAGACCCAGTACTCC. The J gene is TRBJ2-5, the V gene TRBV14; 7 bases fit TRBD1. V trimming: 4 bases; J trimming: 5 bases; junction bases outside the gene matches: 4. Germline-derived CDR1 and CDR2 are SGHDN and FVKESK. The CDR3 loop spans 13 amino acids.

This clonotype has at least ten counts. Just one base apart from a much larger clone, this may be a read error. The rearrangement uses TRBV6-1 and TRBJ1-6, with unresolved D. Trimming took 5 bases from V and 10 from J, leaving 15 bases between them. The V gene's germline CDR1 is MNHNS and CDR2 SASEGT. This CDR3 has 14 amino acids. CDR3 loop: CASSLGTENSPLHF. The CDR3 DNA reads TGTGCCAGCAGTCTCGGTACCGAAAACTCACCCCTCCACTTT.

The V and J genes are TRBV7-3 and TRBJ1-1, with 10 bases aligning to TRBD1. Looked up from germline, CDR1 is SGHTA and CDR2 is FQGTGA. J was trimmed by 4 bases and V by 0 bases; bases with no gene match: 5. This CDR3 contains 16 residues. Written as DNA, the CDR3 is TGTGCCAGCAGCTTAACTCCTGGGACAGGGGCCACTGAAGCTTTCTTT. This encodes CASSLTPGTGATEAFF.